Listed below are T cell receptor beta chains from one sample, sequenced in a study of response to subunit inactivated influenza vaccine. MiXCR was run by TCRdb on the RT-PCR reads, yielding one entry per CDR3 protein. This sample yields 430,000 or so distinct CDR3 sequences, of which approximately 11% are seen a single time; less than 15% belongs to the top ten. This specimen was PBMCs from blood, taken 45 days after vaccination. The origin of the receptors is a man aged 50-59 years who received an inactivated influenza vaccine. The CDR3 runs from the conserved cysteine through the conserved F or W. The D gene is left open where the match is weak. Clone size is shown for a subset of rows, as once, few, many or a class of expanded clone.

size	V	D	J	CDR3	DNA
.	TRBV7-9	.	TRBJ2-7	CATQKPSSFYEQYF	TGTGCCACCCAAAAACCCTCGTCCTTCTACGAGCAGTACTTC
few	TRBV20-1	.	TRBJ1-1	CSAWTVNTEAFF	TGCAGTGCTTGGACGGTGAACACTGAAGCTTTCTTT
many	TRBV6-2/TRBV6-3	.	TRBJ2-5	CASNGLEETQYF	TGTGCCAGCAACGGGCTAGAAGAGACCCAGTACTTC
many	TRBV9	.	TRBJ2-3	CASSVVTSTDTQYF	TGTGCCAGCAGCGTAGTAACTAGCACAGATACGCAGTATTTT
.	TRBV20-1	.	TRBJ2-7	CSARDEERVSSYEQYF	TGCAGTGCTAGAGATGAGGAGCGGGTGAGCTCCTACGAGCAGTACTTC
many	TRBV15	TRBD1	TRBJ2-3	CATSSLGRGMVTQYF	TGTGCCACCAGCAGTTTGGGCAGGGGGATGGTTACGCAGTATTTT
many	TRBV5-1	.	TRBJ2-7	CASSTRTREKQQYF	TGCGCCAGCAGCACCCGGACACGGGAGAAACAGCAGTACTTC
.	TRBV20-1	.	TRBJ1-5	CSARENRSNQPQHF	TGCAGTGCTAGAGAGAACCGCAGCAATCAGCCCCAGCATTTT
.	TRBV4-3	.	TRBJ2-7	CASSQGGRDYEQYF	TGCGCCAGCAGCCAAGGAGGACGGGACTACGAGCAGTACTTC
few	TRBV20-1	TRBD2	TRBJ2-1	CSAPSGSGYNEQFF	TGCAGTGCTCCTAGCGGGAGTGGGTACAATGAGCAGTTCTTC
.	TRBV5-1	.	TRBJ2-7	CASSTMVSGVEQYF	TGCGCCAGCAGCACAATGGTTTCGGGAGTTGAGCAGTACTTC
.	TRBV4-1	.	TRBJ2-5	CASSQDWRGRETQYF	TGCGCCAGCAGCCAAGATTGGCGGGGAAGGGAGACCCAGTACTTC
.	TRBV7-2	.	TRBJ2-5	CASSLGGLIGGRGTQYF	TGTGCCAGCAGCTTAGGTGGATTAATCGGGGGTCGTGGGACCCAGTACTTC
many	TRBV7-9	TRBD1	TRBJ2-2	CASSQGTGTGELFF	TGTGCCAGCAGCCAAGGGACAGGGACCGGGGAGCTGTTTTTT
.	TRBV30	TRBD1	TRBJ1-1	CAWSLDRVMNTEAFF	TGTGCCTGGAGTCTTGACAGGGTCATGAACACTGAAGCTTTCTTT
many	TRBV5-1	.	TRBJ1-5	CASREGLYSNQPQHF	TGCGCCAGCAGGGAAGGGCTATATAGCAATCAGCCCCAGCATTTT
few	TRBV20-1	TRBD1	TRBJ1-2	CSAYVGQENYGYTF	TGCAGTGCCTACGTGGGACAGGAAAACTATGGCTACACCTTC
few	TRBV29-1	.	TRBJ1-2	CSVESHLYGYTF	TGCAGCGTTGAGTCACATCTCTATGGCTACACCTTC
many	TRBV10-3	.	TRBJ1-2	CAINAGARGYTF	TGTGCCATCAATGCGGGGGCGCGCGGCTACACCTTC
.	TRBV4-3	TRBD1	TRBJ2-6	CASSPDRAGSGANVLTF	TGCGCCAGCAGCCCGGACAGGGCGGGGTCTGGGGCCAACGTCCTGACTTTC
many	TRBV7-9	.	TRBJ2-7	CASSLARGGDEQYF	TGTGCCAGCAGCTTAGCGAGAGGGGGGGACGAGCAGTACTTC
.	TRBV29-1	.	TRBJ2-3	CSVGSRQVTDTQYF	TGCAGCGTTGGATCCCGACAGGTCACAGATACGCAGTATTTT
few	TRBV2	TRBD1	TRBJ1-1	CASSGDRGLNTEAFF	TGTGCCAGCAGCGGCGACAGGGGGCTGAACACTGAAGCTTTCTTT
.	TRBV11-2	.	TRBJ1-2	CASSSTQGRNFYGYTF	TGTGCCAGCAGCTCCACGCAGGGACGGAATTTCTATGGCTACACCTTC
few	TRBV3-1	TRBD2	TRBJ2-7	CASSQTSGARQQYF	TGTGCCAGCAGCCAAACCAGCGGGGCCCGGCAGCAGTACTTC
many	TRBV3-1	.	TRBJ2-2	CASSHRTTNTGELFF	TGTGCCAGCAGCCACCGGACCACGAACACCGGGGAGCTGTTTTTT
.	TRBV20-1	.	TRBJ2-4	CSAKTVAKNIQYF	TGCAGTGCCAAAACGGTAGCCAAAAACATTCAGTACTTC
few	TRBV20-1	TRBD2	TRBJ2-7	CSAGAGGREQYF	TGCAGTGCCGGAGCGGGGGGGCGCGAGCAGTACTTC
.	TRBV4-2	.	TRBJ2-3	CASSQDLSGDSTDTQYF	TGTGCCAGCAGCCAAGACCTCAGCGGCGATAGCACAGATACGCAGTATTTT
.	TRBV27	TRBD1	TRBJ1-6	CASSYRQGVMAPLHF	TGTGCCAGCAGTTACCGACAGGGGGTGATGGCACCCCTCCACTTT
.	TRBV7-2	.	TRBJ1-2	CASSLGELAGYTF	TGTGCCAGCAGCTTAGGTGAGCTGGCTGGCTACACCTTC
few	TRBV7-9	.	TRBJ1-1	CASSPTLGMNTEAFF	TGTGCCAGCAGCCCAACGCTAGGTATGAACACTGAAGCTTTCTTT
many	TRBV15	.	TRBJ2-3	CATSREGRELTRDTQYF	TGTGCCACCAGCAGAGAGGGAAGGGAGCTCACTAGAGATACGCAGTATTTT
many	TRBV20-1	.	TRBJ2-1	CSADFGPYNEQFF	TGCAGTGCGGATTTTGGACCGTACAATGAGCAGTTCTTC
.	TRBV5-5	TRBD1	TRBJ2-7	CASSPWTGTMGREQYF	TGTGCCAGCAGCCCCTGGACAGGGACGATGGGTCGCGAGCAGTACTTC
.	TRBV5-1	TRBD1	TRBJ2-3	CASSLQGAHGDTQYF	TGCGCCAGCAGCTTACAGGGGGCGCATGGGGATACGCAGTATTTT
few	TRBV6-5	.	TRBJ1-6	CASSYVGSSPLHF	TGTGCCAGCAGTTACGTCGGCAGCTCACCCCTCCACTTT
.	TRBV10-3	.	TRBJ2-3	CAISPSGRRVDTQYF	TGTGCCATCAGCCCGAGCGGGCGCCGGGTAGATACGCAGTATTTT
few	TRBV7-8	TRBD2	TRBJ2-1	CASNLGGSGPYNEQFF	TGTGCCAGCAACCTGGGAGGGTCGGGACCCTACAATGAGCAGTTCTTC
few	TRBV29-1	TRBD2	TRBJ2-5	CSAGASGGFRTQYF	TGCAGCGCTGGGGCTAGCGGGGGGTTTCGGACCCAGTACTTC
many	TRBV6-6	TRBD1	TRBJ2-7	CASSLEQGYEQYF	TGTGCCAGCAGCCTTGAACAGGGGTACGAGCAGTACTTC
.	TRBV20-1	TRBD2	TRBJ2-1	CSAYTSGRAGLGNEQFF	TGCAGTGCCTACACTAGCGGGAGGGCCGGTCTAGGGAATGAGCAGTTCTTC
.	TRBV5-6	.	TRBJ2-3	CASSWTRGTQYF	TGTGCCAGCAGCTGGACCCGTGGTACGCAGTATTTT
few	TRBV6-2/TRBV6-3	.	TRBJ2-2	CASSYGTRTGELFF	TGTGCCAGCAGTTACGGGACTCGTACCGGGGAGCTGTTTTTT
few	TRBV24-1	.	TRBJ2-7	CAPTEGGTSYEQYF	TGTGCCCCGACGGAGGGGGGAACCTCCTACGAGCAGTACTTC
many	TRBV12-3/TRBV12-4	.	TRBJ2-7	CASSLSRSYEQYF	TGTGCCAGCAGTTTATCCAGATCCTACGAGCAGTACTTC
few	TRBV9	.	TRBJ2-7	CASSPNPQGSYEQYF	TGTGCCAGCAGCCCCAATCCCCAGGGATCCTACGAGCAGTACTTC
few	TRBV7-2	.	TRBJ2-7	CASRLLAKSSYEQYF	TGTGCCAGCAGGCTTCTAGCTAAAAGCTCCTACGAGCAGTACTTC
.	TRBV20-1	.	TRBJ1-1	CSASGGLNTEAFF	TGCAGTGCTAGCGGGGGGCTGAACACTGAAGCTTTCTTT
.	TRBV3-1	.	TRBJ2-4	CASSQGGIQYF	TGTGCCAGCAGCCAGGGGGGCATTCAGTACTTC
.	TRBV6-2/TRBV6-3	TRBD2	TRBJ2-7	CASSYSPGGPYEQYF	TGTGCCAGCAGTTACTCCCCGGGAGGGCCCTACGAGCAGTACTTC
many	TRBV6-2/TRBV6-3	TRBD1	TRBJ2-3	CASSNLGTATDTQYF	TGTGCCAGCTCTAACCTCGGGACAGCCACAGATACGCAGTATTTT
.	TRBV3-1	.	TRBJ1-1	CASSQAGIMNTEAFF	TGTGCCAGCAGCCAAGCGGGGATCATGAACACTGAAGCTTTCTTT
.	TRBV4-2	TRBD2	TRBJ2-3	CASSQDLLAGGPDTQYF	TGTGCCAGCAGCCAAGATCTTCTAGCGGGAGGGCCAGATACGCAGTATTTT
few	TRBV2	.	TRBJ2-1	CASAAGQSSYNEQFF	TGTGCCAGTGCCGCGGGACAGAGCTCCTACAATGAGCAGTTCTTC